The 15 T cell receptor beta chains given below trace back to one sample, sequenced in a study of blood T cell repertoires in COVID-19. Profiling relied on immunoSEQ multiplex PCR, and the TCRdb table lists in-frame clones only, not all of them. The table has around 51,000 clones, around 85% seen once. Specimen: peripheral blood. These receptors all stem from a woman aged 80 or over with acute or convalescent COVID-19.

V gene TRBV7-2 combines with J gene TRBJ2-5; TRBD2 agrees at 14 bases. Trimming at V came to 5 bases and at J to 3 bases, leaving 14 bases not matched to a gene. CDR1 is SGHTA, CDR2 FQGNSA, per germline. The CDR3 totals 19 residues. The chain's CDR3 is CASSTGTSGGRGGKETQYF. The CDR3 nucleotides read TGTGCCAGCAGCACCGGGACTAGCGGGGGCCGAGGGGGGAAAGAGACCCAGTACTTC.

The chain carries TRBV18 and TRBJ1-2; TRBD1 might be the D (6 bases). The germline V and J ends were trimmed by 3 bases and 6 bases, with 8 bases remaining between them. Per the germline V gene, CDR1 is KGHSH and CDR2 is LQKENI. There are 12 residues in the CDR3. CDR3 in DNA: TGTGCCAGCTCACCGGGACAAAATGGCTACACCTTC. Translated, it gives CASSPGQNGYTF.

The rearrangement joins TRBV21-1 to TRBJ2-1; the table's D gene call, TRBD2, was not cross checked with the DNA. TRBV21-1 is described as a pseudogene. This CDR3 region has 15 residues. The CDR3 here is CASRARGRSYNEQFF. In nucleotides, the CDR3 is TGTGCCAGCAGGGCGCGGGGTAGGTCCTACAATGAGCAGTTCTTC.

The table lists this clone with a count of one. The chain is built from TRBV10-2 and TRBJ1-2; 12 positions agree with TRBD1. The CDR3 is 15 residues long. Germline trimming cut 7 bases from V and 6 bases from J; bases unmatched to any gene: 9. Germline CDR1 reads WSHSY; CDR2 reads SAAADI. This chain's CDR3 is CASKDPGQGANGYTF. The CDR3 DNA reads as TGCGCCAGCAAAGACCCGGGACAGGGGGCTAATGGCTACACCTTC.

The V call is TRBV10-2, the J call TRBJ2-7, with TRBD2 identical over 8 bases. The germline V gene has CDR1 WSHSY and CDR2 SAAADI. The CDR3 runs to 16 residues. V gave up 3 bases and J gave up 0 bases; unmatched junction bases: 7. The CDR3 nucleotides read TGCGCCAGCAGTGACCCTTTAGCGGGGTCCTCCTACGAGCAGTACTTC. This sequence encodes CASSDPLAGSSYEQYF.

V is TRBV23-1 and J is TRBJ1-4; tentatively, D is TRBD1 (6 bases). TRBV23-1 is marked as an open reading frame, function uncertain. CDR3 length equals 17 residues. Trimming took off 3 bases at V and 6 bases at J, with 20 bases between the two ends. This CDR3 is CASSQGRDNDGDEKLFF. CDR3 sequence (DNA): TGCGCCAGCAGTCAGGGCAGGGACAACGACGGCGATGAAAAACTGTTTTTT.

The CDR3 DNA reads as TGCGCCAGCAGCTCCGACAGGGGTACTAATGAAAAACTGTTTTTT. This gives the protein CASSSDRGTNEKLFF. This chain uses TRBV5-1 with TRBJ1-4; 8 bases are a match to TRBD1. CDR1 is SGHRS and CDR2 is YFSETQ in the germline V gene. The CDR3 runs to 15 residues. V dropped 3 bases and J dropped 2; count of bases not matched to a gene: 3.

This clone occurred once. The genes are TRBV12-5 and TRBJ2-5, with TRBD2 matching 10 bases. Germline CDR1 is LGHNT and CDR2 is FRNRAP. The CDR3 contains 17 residues. With 6 bases clipped from V and 2 bases from J, the junction kept 12 bases outside the gene matches. CDR3 nucleotide sequence: TGTGCTAGTGGGACCACCCTAGCGGGGGTTACTCAAGAGACCCAGTACTTC. This translates into CASGTTLAGVTQETQYF.

This clone was counted a few times. This chain links TRBV7-6 with TRBJ1-1; D is perhaps TRBD1 (5 bases). This CDR3 is 13 amino acids long. Trimming took 5 bases from V and 6 from J, leaving 13 bases between them. Germline V CDR1 and CDR2: SGHVS, FNYEAQ. The CDR3 DNA follows: TGTGCCAGCAGCCCGGGGGTAGCAGCTGAAGCTTTCTTT. Translation: CASSPGVAAEAFF.

The J gene is TRBJ2-2, the V gene TRBV2; 11 bases match TRBD2. Germline V gene sequence: CDR1 SNHLY, CDR2 FYNNEI. The CDR3 is 15 amino acids. J lost 5 bases, V lost 7 bases, and 6 bases had no gene match. CDR3 amino acids: CASMSSGGPTGELFF. The CDR3 DNA sequence: TGTGCCAGCATGTCTAGCGGGGGGCCTACCGGGGAGCTGTTTTTT.

The CDR3 loop reads CASSPIGGETQYF. DNA of the CDR3: TGTGCCAGCTCACCAATTGGAGGAGAGACCCAGTACTTC. The V gene is TRBV18, the J gene TRBJ2-5, with D tentatively TRBD2 (5 bases). V was shortened by 2 bases and J by 4 bases, with 8 bases between the two germline ends. CDR3 size: 13 residues. CDR1 KGHSH and CDR2 LQKENI come from the germline V gene.

The chain links TRBV11-2 to TRBJ2-5; TRBD2 matches 15 bases. The V segment lost 5 bases and the J segment 2 bases; nucleotides outside the gene matches: 3. This CDR3 is 16 amino acids long. Per germline, CDR1 SGHAT and CDR2 FQNNGV. Here the CDR3 DNA reads TGTGCCAGCAGCCCTGGGACTAGCGGGGGGCAAGAGACCCAGTACTTC. Translation gives CASSPGTSGGQETQYF.

The V gene is TRBV11-2, the J gene TRBJ2-1; D perhaps matches TRBD2 (6 bases). Germline V gene data show CDR1 as SGHAT and CDR2 as FQNNGV. The CDR3 consists of 13 residues. The ends were cut back, 4 bases at V and 3 bases at J, with 7 bases in the middle. Here the CDR3 reads CASSSGLYNEQFF. Here the CDR3 DNA reads TGTGCCAGCAGCTCGGGACTCTACAATGAGCAGTTCTTC.

The genes are TRBV29-1 and TRBJ2-7; 7 positions match TRBD2. Germline CDR1 SQVTM, CDR2 ANQGSEA. The trim removed 4 bases at V and 4 bases at J, leaving 10 bases unmatched. The CDR3 runs 14 residues. Here the CDR3 reads CSVGGGGIMYEQYF. The CDR3 coding sequence is TGCAGCGTTGGAGGCGGGGGAATAATGTACGAGCAGTACTTC.

CDR3 sequence reads: CASSRDKYSNQPQHF. CDR3 coding DNA: TGTGCCAGCAGCCGAGACAAGTATAGCAATCAGCCCCAGCATTTT. The chain is built from TRBV6-5 and TRBJ1-5; D call uncertain. Germline CDR1 is MNHEY and CDR2 is SVGAGI. Trimming took off 6 bases at V and 0 bases at J, with 12 bases between the two ends. CDR3 length: 15 amino acids.